These T cell receptor beta chains were read from a single sample in a study of control samples from healthy donors and cancer patients. Produced via immunoSEQ multiplex PCR; TCRdb's table is partial and in-frame only. The sample holds about 17,000 clones, about 88% seen once. The sample consisted of PBMCs. Source of these receptors: a man between 60 and 70 years old with head and neck cancer. CDR3s leave out the opening cysteine and the closing phenylalanine or tryptophan.

TRBV13,TRBJ1-1,ASSVDIGSGTEAF
TRBV5-1,TRBJ2-2,ASSPQGGLPGGELF
TRBV27,TRBJ1-1,ASSRPGFTEAF
TRBV10-3,TRBJ1-3,AISGTVSGNTIY
TRBV15,TRBJ1-5,ATSRGGRDNQPQH
TRBV6-6,TRBJ1-4,ASSSPRTDMGEKLF
TRBV4-2,TRBJ1-1,ASNHDDGNTEAF
TRBV5-5,TRBJ2-7,ASSHQTGPYEQY
TRBV9,TRBJ2-5,ASSVGSSRETQY
TRBV5-4,TRBJ2-7,ASSVPGHEQY
TRBV5-6,TRBJ2-2,ASSSVAGVFINTGELF
TRBV5-1,TRBJ1-6,ASSLGQGSSYNSPLH
TRBV5-6,TRBJ2-3,ASTPSLGQGADTQY
TRBV4-1,TRBJ1-6,ASSLGTGDHNSPLH
TRBV2,TRBJ1-4,ASSGQGPEKLF
TRBV7-2,TRBJ1-1,ASSPLRNTEAF
TRBV19,TRBJ2-2,ASSDRGRGAGELF
TRBV19,TRBJ1-4,ASRGATNEKLF
TRBV7-9,TRBJ1-2,ASSPEQAYGYT
TRBV10-1,TRBJ1-2,APGGEGGYT
TRBV6-5,TRBJ2-5,ASSETETQY
TRBV6-5,TRBJ2-2,ASSYTTGELF
TRBV2,TRBJ1-5,ASSAQGAAGNQPQH
TRBV2,TRBJ2-1,ASKPTGSSYNEQF
TRBV9,TRBJ1-2,ASSVEGIGGYT
TRBV9,TRBJ1-5,ASSRTGTGIQPQH
TRBV6-5,TRBJ1-5,ASSYSGTAGNQPQH
TRBV7-9,TRBJ2-7,ASSSRVSYEQY
TRBV5-8,TRBJ2-1,ASRNGGTDEQF
TRBV19,TRBJ1-5,ASRNTQNQPQH
TRBV7-2,TRBJ2-1,ASSPLAGGFYNEQF
TRBV7-9,TRBJ2-5,ASNRGMETQY
TRBV5-1,TRBJ2-5,ASSLAGLAPY
TRBV7-9,TRBJ2-7,ASSSLGWEQY
TRBV11-3,TRBJ2-7,ASSLYSGAEQY
TRBV18,TRBJ1-3,ASSPRGPGSGNTIY
TRBV7-2,TRBJ1-6,ASSLERSYNSPLH
TRBV28,TRBJ2-7,ASSQASGGTYEQY
TRBV18,TRBJ2-7,ASSPLPGRYEQY
TRBV19,TRBJ2-6,ASTTGTGDSGANVLT